The 10 T cell receptor beta chains below were found in one sample sequenced in a study of cytomegalovirus exposure and HLA in healthy donors. The PCR employed 60 Vbeta primers together with 13 Jbeta primers. Profiling relied on immunoSEQ multiplex PCR, and the TCRdb table lists in-frame clones only, not all of them. The data contain around 260,000 clones, about four fifths of them singletons. Sequences were obtained from PBMCs. These receptor sequences come from a girl aged 2-10 years in good health and CMV-seronegative.

The rearrangement links TRBV30 to TRBJ1-6, with 7 bases fitting TRBD1. Germline V CDR1 and CDR2: GTSNPN, SVGIG (reference sequence). V shed 4 bases and J 8 bases; nucleotides not matched to a gene: 23. The CDR3 consists of 19 residues. In DNA, the CDR3 is TGTGCCTGGACTTACAACCAGGGGACAGTTGGGGGACTCCATTCACCCCTCCACTTT. Translated: CAWTYNQGTVGGLHSPLHF. The variable domain in full, with the rest retrieved from reference TRBV30 and TRBJ1-6, is SQTIHQWPATLVQPVGSPLSLECTVEGTSNPNLYWYRQAAGRGLQLLFYSVGIGQISSEVPQNLSASRPQDRQFILSSKKLLLSDSGFYLCAWTYNQGTVGGLHSPLHFGNGTRLTVT.

The V and J genes are TRBV10-3 and TRBJ1-5, with TRBD1 matching 9 bases. Germline V gene sequence: CDR1 ENHRY, CDR2 SYGVKD. The ends lost 5 bases at V and 4 bases at J; junction bases unmatched: 6. The CDR3 spans 15 residues. CDR3 residues: CAISPSDRGNQPQHF. The CDR3 DNA reads as TGTGCCATCAGTCCCTCGGACAGGGGAAATCAGCCCCAGCATTTT.

CDR3 coding DNA: TGTGCCAGCAGCCGACGGGGGGTGAACACTGAAGCTTTCTTT. Protein: CASSRRGVNTEAFF. J is TRBJ1-1 and V is TRBV28; weak D call: TRBD1 (5 bases). CDR1 and CDR2 (germline): MDHEN, SYDVKM. V was shortened by 6 bases and J by 0 bases, with 11 bases between the two germline ends. The CDR3 spans 14 residues.

The J gene is TRBJ2-3, the V gene TRBV19; tentative D call: TRBD2 (5 bases). The CDR3 covers 13 residues. V lost 5 bases and J lost 2, with 8 bases in between. Germline CDR1 reads LNHDA; CDR2 reads SQIVND (reference sequence). CDR3 coding DNA: TGTGCCAGTAGTTACGGGGACACAGATACGCAGTATTTT. Amino acids: CASSYGDTDTQYF.

The chain links TRBV30 to TRBJ2-7, with 14 nucleotides matching TRBD2. The trim removed 2 bases at V and 3 bases at J, leaving 6 bases unmatched. CDR1 is GTSNPN, CDR2 SVGIG, per germline (reference sequence). CDR3 length: 16 residues. The CDR3: CAWSPGLAGVNYEQYF. DNA for the CDR3: TGTGCCTGGAGTCCGGGACTAGCGGGGGTAAACTACGAGCAGTACTTC.

The chain uses TRBV4-2 and TRBJ1-4; D gene unclear. The CDR3 loop spans 15 amino acids. Between the trimmed V and J ends, which lost 7 bases and 7 bases, there was a span of 19 bases. CDR1 and CDR2 (germline): LGHNA, YNFKEQ. The CDR3 is CASNHNGDVGEKLFF. The DNA of the CDR3 is TGTGCCAGCAATCACAACGGGGATGTGGGTGAAAAACTGTTTTTT.

The count of this clone is one. The chain has TRBV19 and TRBJ2-3, with 7 bases aligning to TRBD1. The CDR3 runs 15 residues. The V segment lost 3 bases and the J segment 4 bases; nucleotides outside the gene matches: 7. Germline loops: CDR1 LNHDA, CDR2 SQIVND (reference sequence). CDR3 nucleotide sequence: TGTGCCAGTAGTATTATCGGACAGGCTGCAGATACGCAGTATTTT. Its protein is CASSIIGQAADTQYF.

This clone has a handful of counts. V gene TRBV5-1 combines with J gene TRBJ2-5, with TRBD1 matching over 7 bases. The CDR3 length is 14 residues. Trimming cost V 2 bases and J 2 bases; bases outside gene matches: 3. CDR1 SGHRS and CDR2 YFSETQ come from the germline V gene. The CDR3 sequence: CASSFVGQQETQYF. The CDR3 DNA reads as TGCGCCAGCAGCTTCGTGGGACAGCAAGAGACCCAGTACTTC.

J is TRBJ2-4 and V is TRBV28, with a possible D match to TRBD1 (6 bases). V was clipped by 4 bases and J by 7 bases, with 11 bases between them. Germline V gene lookup returns CDR1 MDHEN and CDR2 SYDVKM. This CDR3 contains 13 residues. CDR3: CASSYRVPNIQYF. CDR3 nucleotides: TGTGCCAGCAGTTACAGGGTCCCCAACATTCAGTACTTC.

The genes are TRBV2 and TRBJ1-1; D gene unclear. The CDR3 contains 12 residues. V lost 6 bases to trimming and J lost 0 bases, with 5 bases between them. Germline V gene lookup returns CDR1 SNHLY and CDR2 FYNNEI. CDR3 in amino acids: CASRLLNTEAFF. The CDR3 coding sequence is TGTGCCAGCAGGCTACTGAACACTGAAGCTTTCTTT.